This T cell receptor (beta chain) was retrieved from a study of T cells in Graves' hyperthyroidism and ophthalmopathy. In its sample, this clonotype was seen many times. Its antigen is unknown. The CDR3 regions of TCR beta were amplified from RNA transcripts. A set of HTBI primers served as the primers for a first-round RT-PCR of the TCR CDR3. TCRdb redid the calling of the multiplex PCR reads with MiXCR, one entry per CDR3 protein. The table has some 500,000 distinct CDR3 sequences, around an eighth seen once. A roughly 10 ml volume of fresh peripheral blood provided the PBMCs. Germline CDR1 and CDR2: SGDLS and YYNGEE. The CDR3 is 14 amino acids. Trimming stripped 0 bases from V and 2 bases from J, with 9 bases between. Study-level results: Most thyroid clonotypes with frequency above 0.001 were detected in blood.

The J gene is TRBJ2-7, the V gene TRBV9; unclear D gene. The TCR comes from a woman aged 18-29 years with Graves' hyperthyroidism. Sequencing was performed on blood. CDR3 bases: TGTGCCAGCAGCGTAGCGTCCTACACCTACGAGCAGTACTTC. Protein product: CASSVASYTYEQYF.